Following are 14 T cell receptor beta chains from one sample sequenced in a study of tumor and adjacent non-tumor tissue in lung cancer. RNA was extracted from bulk tissue without any cell sorting. Distant lung tissue was collected more than 3 cm away from the tumor edge. Three rounds of nested PCR, following a modified ARM-PCR protocol, produced the TCRbeta library. In TCRdb, the multiplex PCR reads were re-called with MiXCR into one record per CDR3 protein. The sample shows about 67,000 distinct CDR3 sequences, under 80% of them seen only once. Sequenced sample: distant non-tumor lung tissue. Receptor source: a man between 60 and 75 years old with non-small cell lung cancer.

As for this clonotype: Possible read error: a much larger clone is one base away. The chain is built from TRBV7-8 and TRBJ1-4; possible D gene TRBD1, 5 bases. The V end lost 5 bases, the J end lost 0 bases, and 16 bases lay between the germline ends. CDR3 length: 17 residues. Germline V gives CDR1 SGHVS, CDR2 FQNEAQ. This chain's CDR3 is CASSLSLGLTTNEKLFF. In DNA form, the CDR3 reads TGTGCCAGCAGCCTAAGTCTGGGACTGACAACTAATGAAAAACTGTTTTTT.

This clonotype was seen a single time. Since a much larger clone is just one base distant, this may be a read error. This chain uses TRBV7-3 with TRBJ1-2; D is possibly TRBD1 (6 bases). The CDR3 covers 14 residues. CDR1 SGHTA and CDR2 FQGTGA come from the germline V gene. The CDR3 coding sequence is TGTGCCAGCAGCCAAGGGGGACAATCCTCTGGCTGCACCTTC. Translation gives CASSQGGQSSGCTF.

Concerning this clonotype: One end of the junction fails to match germline, which may point to a read error. J is TRBJ2-3 and V is TRBV11-3; D possibly corresponds to TRBD1 (5 bases). CDR3 length equals 16 residues. The germline V gene has CDR1 SGHNT and CDR2 YENEEA. CDR3 coding DNA: TGTGCCAGCAGCTCCAGGCTGGCAGACAGCACAGATACACAGTATTTT. Translating it yields CASSSRLADSTDTQYF.

As regards this clonotype: At one boundary the junction diverges from the germline segment, which might be a read error. The V and J genes are TRBV11-1 and TRBJ2-1; D possibly corresponds to TRBD1 (6 bases). The CDR3 extends over 15 amino acids. The V gene's germline CDR1 is SGHAT and CDR2 FQDESV (reference sequence). As DNA, the CDR3 is TGTGCCAACAGCTTGATTCAGGGGAACCTGGATGAGCAGTTCTTC. Translation gives CANSLIQGNLDEQFF.

In the case of this clonotype: Sequence at one end of the junction differs from germline and may be a read error. CDR3 sequence reads: CGVHIHNEHFF. Written as DNA, the CDR3 is TGCGGCGTCCATATTCACAATGAGCACTTCTTC. The chain couples TRBV29-1 to TRBJ2-1; D is ambiguous. From germline, CDR1 is SQVTM and CDR2 ANQGSEA. The CDR3 extends over 11 amino acids.

In regard to this clonotype: A read error may produce the germline difference seen at one junction end. The chain uses TRBV10-3 and TRBJ2-6; 8 bases match TRBD2. CDR3 size: 20 residues. CDR1 ENHRY and CDR2 SYGVKD come from the germline V gene. The CDR3 DNA follows: TGTGCCATCAGTGAACATGGGACTAGTGGGAGGGACTCTGGGGCCAACGTCCCGAGTTTC. This encodes CAISEHGTSGRDSGANVPSF.

This clonotype has more than one count but fewer than ten. One end of the junction fails to match germline, which may point to a read error. The gene calls are TRBV29-1 and TRBJ1-1; the match to TRBD1 covers 7 bases. This CDR3 spans 13 amino acids. CDR1 and CDR2 (germline): SQVTM, ANQGSEA. CDR3 nucleotides: TGCAGCGCCTCTGCAGGGGGGAACACTGAAACTTTCTTT. It yields the protein CSASAGGNTETFF.

This chain joins TRBV6-5 and TRBJ2-7; no clear D gene. Germline values: CDR1 MNHEY, CDR2 SVGAGI. V gave up 6 bases and J gave up 10 bases, with 22 bases separating them. The CDR3 totals 14 residues. The chain's CDR3 is CASSLNGWRNNQYF. CDR3 DNA: TGTGCCAGCAGCCTAAATGGGTGGCGGAACAATCAGTACTTC.

A single count supports this clonotype. An end of the junction does not agree with germline; a read error may underlie this. The chain is built from TRBV20-1 and TRBJ2-3; the D gene is possibly TRBD1 (5 bases). The CDR3 extends over 12 amino acids. Germline CDR1 reads DFQATT; CDR2 reads SNEGSKA (reference sequence). The CDR3 spells CSATRPTGTQYF. CDR3 coding DNA: TGCAGTGCCACACGTCCCACAGGTACGCAGTATTTT.

This clonotype occurred many times. The V call is TRBV5-1, the J call TRBJ2-3; perhaps TRBD2 as D (6 bases). CDR1 and CDR2 from the germline V gene are SGHRS and YFSETQ. Trimming took off 4 bases at V and 0 bases at J, with 12 bases between the two ends. The CDR3 runs to 15 residues. CDR3 coding DNA: TGCGCCAGCAGCCCACTGGGGGGAAGCACAGATACGCAGTATTTT. It specifies CASSPLGGSTDTQYF.

As to this clonotype: One junction end disagrees with the germline gene, perhaps due to a read error. V gene TRBV29-1 combines with J gene TRBJ2-3, with 8 bases lining up with TRBD1. In germline, CDR1 is SQVTM, CDR2 ANQGSEA. The CDR3 contains 15 residues. This chain's CDR3 is CSAQTGAGSTNTQFF. For the CDR3, the DNA is TGCAGCGCCCAGACAGGGGCGGGCAGCACAAATACGCAGTTTTTT.

As regards this clonotype: An end of the junction does not agree with germline; a read error may underlie this. J is TRBJ2-3 and V is TRBV14, with D unclear. Germline V gives CDR1 SGHDN, CDR2 FVKESK. CDR3 length equals 18 residues. CDR3 loop: CASSQMWLGVADTDTQYF. The CDR3 DNA reads as TGTGCCAGTAGCCAAATGTGGCTTGGAGTTGCAGACACAGATACGCAGTATTTT.

This clonotype was seen a few times. A single base separates this from a much larger clone, so it may be a read error. The chain recombines TRBV4-1 with TRBJ2-1; D is unclear. The CDR3 has 14 amino acids. Germline CDR1 reads MGHRA; CDR2 reads YSYEKL. CDR3 amino acids: CASSQGGNYNGQFF. CDR3 coding DNA: TGCGCCAGCAGCCAAGGGGGTAACTACAATGGGCAGTTCTTC.

With regard to this clonotype: This CDR3 fails to terminate in the conserved phenylalanine or tryptophan, so it likely reflects a read error. V usage is TRBV29-1 and J usage is TRBJ2-2; D unclear. The germline gives CDR1 SQVTM, CDR2 ANQGSEA. The CDR3 covers 12 residues. The DNA of the CDR3 is TGCAGCGTTAACCAGAACACTGGGGAGCTGTTTTAT. Amino acids: CSVNQNTGELFY.